Below, one T cell receptor (beta chain) is given with its context. As yet, its antigen is unknown. This sample was included in a study of T cells in Graves' hyperthyroidism and ophthalmopathy. Germline CDR1 is DFQATT and CDR2 is SNEGSKA (reference sequence). This CDR3 has 13 amino acids. J lost 5 bases, V lost 7 bases, and 6 bases had no gene match. Amplified TCR beta CDR3 regions came from RNA transcripts. With the HTBI primer set, the TCR CDR3 went through a first round of RT-PCR. TCRdb reprocessed the multiplex PCR reads via MiXCR and lists one record per CDR3 protein. The repertoire holds 700,000 to 850,000 distinct CDR3 sequences, just over 35% seen once, with around a third in the top ten. It was considered stable Graves' hyperthyroidism when ophthalmopathy did not progress within 18 months. Hyperthyroidism patients were newly diagnosed, had disease duration under 2 months, and were aged 18 to 65 years. Any patient presenting with uncontrolled infection, other autoimmune disease, pregnancy or lactation was left out.

Study-wide results and caveats: The model anticipated ophthalmopathy a median around six months pre-onset.

Sequences were obtained from blood. The J gene is TRBJ1-5, the V gene TRBV20-1; 9 positions agree with TRBD1. This clonotype was sampled from a woman in her 40s with Graves' hyperthyroidism. The CDR3 DNA reads as TGCAGTGGGGCCGGACAGGGGTATCAGCCCCAGCATTTT. This codes for CSGAGQGYQPQHF.